The 9 T cell receptor beta chains presented below share a single source sample, sequenced in a study of shared clonotypes between healthy human individuals. Using immunoSEQ multiplex PCR, the repertoire was profiled, and TCRdb retains in-frame clones only, with some absent. The sample records some 1 million clones, more than 65% being singletons. Sequences were obtained from memory CD4+ T cells sorted from blood. Subset: CD45RA-negative fraction. The source is a man aged 18-30 years in good health.

The chain uses TRBV6-6 and TRBJ2-5, with 7 bases identical to TRBD2. Germline CDR1 is MNHNY and CDR2 is SVGAGI (reference sequence). This CDR3 comprises 14 residues. The junction had 6 bases not matched to a gene; V was cut back by 8 bases and J by 0 bases. The CDR3 region has the DNA TGTGCCAGCGGGCAGGGACTACACCAAGAGACCCAGTACTTC. Its translation is CASGQGLHQETQYF.

Comments on this clone: Other DNA sequences in this sample translate to the same CDR3. The chain employs TRBV7-2 and TRBJ2-2; 9 bases agree with TRBD2. Per the germline V gene, CDR1 is SGHTA and CDR2 is FQGNSA. The CDR3 contains 16 residues. Trimming at V came to 0 bases and at J to 4 bases, leaving 3 bases not matched to a gene. CDR3 in amino acids: CASSLAGLASTGELFF. DNA of the CDR3: TGTGCCAGCAGCTTAGCGGGACTAGCTTCCACCGGGGAGCTGTTTTTT.

About this clone: The same CDR3 arises from other DNA sequences in this sample as well. CDR3 amino acids: CASSPLRGETQYF. CDR3 nucleotide sequence: TGTGCCAGCAGCCCCCTCCGTGGGGAGACCCAGTACTTC. The rearrangement joins TRBV7-2 to TRBJ2-5, with no clear D. The CDR3 contains 13 residues. In germline, CDR1 is SGHTA, CDR2 FQGNSA. V was clipped by 5 bases and J by 5 bases, with 12 bases between them.

CDR3 sequence reads: CASSRDWAIGELFF. The CDR3, as DNA: TGCGCCAGCAGCCGAGATTGGGCTATCGGGGAGCTGTTTTTT. The chain joins TRBV4-1 to TRBJ2-2; D gene unclear. Trimming stripped 4 bases from V and 7 bases from J, with 13 bases between. The CDR3 consists of 14 residues. Per germline, CDR1 MGHRA and CDR2 YSYEKL.

The chain recombines TRBV7-9 with TRBJ2-7; D ambiguous. V lost 5 bases, J lost 5 bases, and 16 bases lay in between. The CDR3 loop spans 14 amino acids. The germline V gene has CDR1 SEHNR and CDR2 FQNEAQ (reference sequence). The CDR3 region is CASSPTWVIDEQYF. The CDR3 DNA sequence: TGTGCCAGCAGCCCCACATGGGTGATCGACGAGCAGTACTTC. The whole variable domain, filled in from reference TRBV7-9 and TRBJ2-7, reads DTGVSQNPRHKITKRGQNVTFRCDPISEHNRLYWYRQTLGQGPEFLTYFQNEAQLEKSRLLSDRFSAERPKGSFSTLEIQRTEQGDSAMYLCASSPTWVIDEQYFGPGTRLTVT.

The chain joins TRBV12-5 to TRBJ2-7, with D possibly TRBD1 on 6 matching bases. CDR1 LGHNT and CDR2 FRNRAP come from the germline V gene. This CDR3 has 12 amino acids. Trimming pared 6 bases from V and 5 bases from J, leaving 11 bases between. Here the CDR3 DNA reads TGTGCTAGTGGAGGGGGACGGGACGAGCAGTACTTC. Translated, it gives CASGGGRDEQYF.

As for this clone: The same CDR3 can be traced to other DNA sequences in this sample. The rearrangement uses TRBV7-2 and TRBJ2-5; 8 bases are shared with TRBD1. This CDR3 region has 14 residues. The trim removed 1 base at V and 5 bases at J, leaving 3 bases unmatched. From germline, CDR1 is SGHTA and CDR2 FQGNSA. CDR3 in DNA: TGTGCCAGCAGCTTAGGAGGGGACAGGGAGACCCAGTACTTC. It specifies CASSLGGDRETQYF.

The chain uses TRBV5-1 and TRBJ2-3; possibly TRBD1 for D (6 bases). The CDR3 is made up of 15 amino acids. The ends were cut back, 1 base at V and 4 bases at J, with 13 bases in the middle. The germline V gene encodes CDR1 SGHRS and CDR2 YFSETQ. The CDR3 is CASSLSGRGPDTQYF. Here the CDR3 DNA reads TGCGCCAGCAGCTTGTCTGGCAGGGGTCCAGATACGCAGTATTTT. Complete variable domain (other parts from reference TRBV5-1 and TRBJ2-3): KAGVTQTPRYLIKTRGQQVTLSCSPISGHRSVSWYQQTPGQGLQFLFEYFSETQRNKGNFPGRFSGRQFSNSRSEMNVSTLELGDSALYLCASSLSGRGPDTQYFGPGTRLTVL.

V gene TRBV7-2 combines with J gene TRBJ1-3; D uncertain. From germline, CDR1 is SGHTA and CDR2 FQGNSA. The CDR3 contains 16 residues. V lost 5 bases, J lost 0 bases, and 14 bases lay in between. The CDR3 nucleotides are TGTGCCAGCAGCCCCCGCACCAGCGTCTCTGGAAACACCATATATTTT. Its translation is CASSPRTSVSGNTIYF.